The table lists the clone carrying this T cell receptor (beta chain) with a few counts. The target antigen is unknown. This sample also contains other DNA sequences that code for the same CDR3. These data are taken from a study of cytomegalovirus exposure and HLA in healthy donors. Study-wide results and caveats: Many donors carried some public TCRs, although rarity characterized most TCR sequences. The study assumed roughly uniform donor sequencing depth for presence/absence analyses. Some highly shared sequence variants likely arose as a pipeline artifact.

Amplification used 60 Vbeta primers and 13 Jbeta primers. Original analysis: In a later analysis, some 80 million unique TCR beta chains included roughly 11 million shared by two or more donors. TCRdb keeps only in-frame clones here, not all; method: immunoSEQ multiplex PCR. That table furnishes V, J and clone size, whereas the DNA furnished D and trimming. Seen here are 100,000 to 150,000 clones, approximately 71% observed once, and the top ten hold 3% to 4%. The CDR3 is 14 residues long. CDR1 and CDR2 (germline): SGHVS, FNYEAQ. V shed 2 bases and J shed 1 base, with 9 bases lying between them. This receptor was taken from a woman aged 50 to 60 in good health and CMV-seronegative. V usage is TRBV7-6 and J usage is TRBJ2-7; D is undetermined. Sequencing was performed on PBMCs. The CDR3 is CASSLLTSSYEQYF. The CDR3 region has the DNA TGTGCCAGCAGCTTACTAACCTCTTCCTACGAGCAGTACTTC.